This TCR beta chain came from a study of cytomegalovirus exposure and HLA in healthy donors. Study-level results: In a later analysis, TCR beta V- and J-gene trimming was associated with a missense DCLRE1C variant.

Both 60 Vbeta primers and 13 Jbeta primers went into the PCR. The method was immunoSEQ multiplex PCR; TCRdb's version includes in-frame clones alone and lacks a portion of them. The sample data list tens of thousands of clones. As regards this clone: Its specificity is not known.

Sample: PBMCs. The clonotype was recovered from a woman aged 40-49 years in good health and CMV-seropositive.

The CDR3 loop is CAWSGRSFGRGDQETQYF. As DNA, the CDR3 is TGTGCCTGGAGTGGACGATCCTTCGGCCGGGGGGATCAAGAGACCCAGTACTTC. The rearrangement links TRBV30 to TRBJ2-5, with TRBD2 matching 7 bases. The CDR3 is 18 residues long. V lost 1 base, J lost 2 bases, and 16 bases stayed unmatched. Germline V CDR1 and CDR2: GTSNPN, SVGIG (reference sequence).